These 20 T cell receptor beta chains were all obtained from the same sample, sequenced in a study of shared clonotypes between healthy human individuals. The table came from immunoSEQ multiplex PCR; TCRdb's copy has only in-frame clones and leaves some out. The sample shows around 1.6 million clones, approximately 98% of them seen only once. The material sequenced was naive CD4+ T cells sorted from blood. Subset indicated: CD45RA+ positively selected. The receptors derive from a man between 25 and 39 years old in good health.

The V and J genes are TRBV27 and TRBJ2-5; D is uncertain. V was pared by 5 bases and J by 1 base, with 11 bases between. CDR1 and CDR2 from the germline V gene are MNHEY and SMNVEV (reference sequence). The CDR3 consists of 14 residues. The CDR3 is CASSPRRFQETQYF. DNA of the CDR3: TGTGCCAGCAGTCCCAGACGGTTCCAAGAGACCCAGTACTTC.

This rearrangement joins TRBV28 to TRBJ1-5, with 10 bases that match TRBD1. J lost 2 bases, V lost 2 bases, and 6 bases had no gene match. CDR1 and CDR2 from the germline V gene are MDHEN and SYDVKM. CDR3 length: 17 amino acids. Written as DNA, the CDR3 is TGTGCCAGCAGTTTACCAAGACAGGGGGCGGGCAATCAGCCCCAGCATTTT. This translates into CASSLPRQGAGNQPQHF.

The gene calls are TRBV7-2 and TRBJ2-1; D assignment may be TRBD1 or TRBD2 (5 bases each). Trimming took off 5 bases at V and 6 bases at J, with 20 bases between the two ends. The CDR3 is 16 residues long. CDR1 SGHTA and CDR2 FQGNSA come from the germline V gene. CDR3 loop: CASSLRRTGLGNEQFF. Written as DNA, the CDR3 is TGTGCCAGCAGCCTGAGGAGGACGGGGCTCGGCAATGAGCAGTTCTTC.

Here the CDR3 reads CASSLVQVKPEAFF. Here the CDR3 DNA reads TGTGCCAGCAGCTTAGTGCAGGTGAAACCTGAAGCTTTCTTT. The J gene is TRBJ1-1, the V gene TRBV7-9; no definite D call. This CDR3 is built from 14 residues. The V gene's germline CDR1 is SEHNR and CDR2 FQNEAQ (reference sequence). Trimming stripped 1 base from V and 6 bases from J, with 12 bases between.

The rearrangement uses TRBV15 and TRBJ1-5, with D perhaps TRBD1 (6 bases). V shed 6 bases and J shed 5 bases, with 17 bases lying between them. Germline CDR1 is LNHNV and CDR2 is YYDKDF (reference sequence). There are 15 residues in the CDR3. CDR3 coding DNA: TGTGCCACCAGAAACCTGGGGGGGCCGGATCAGCCCCAGCATTTT. Amino acids: CATRNLGGPDQPQHF.

This rearrangement joins TRBV5-4 to TRBJ2-5; D is unclear. Trimming pared 3 bases from V and 9 bases from J, leaving 9 bases between. Germline CDR1 reads SGHNT; CDR2 reads YYREEE (reference sequence). CDR3 size: 11 residues. The CDR3 DNA reads as TGTGCCAGCAGCTCCTCACGGGCCCAGTACTTC. It specifies CASSSSRAQYF.

V usage is TRBV4-3 and J usage is TRBJ1-2; TRBD1 matches at 8 bases. V was clipped by 1 base and J by 2 bases; unmatched bases: 9. CDR3 size: 17 residues. Germline V gene data show CDR1 as LGHNA and CDR2 as YSLEER. The CDR3 region is CASSQVIPRQGNYGYTF. The DNA for the CDR3 is TGCGCCAGCAGCCAAGTGATCCCCCGACAGGGGAACTATGGCTACACCTTC.

This chain uses TRBV5-4 with TRBJ2-7; 7 positions agree with TRBD1. The germline V gene has CDR1 SGHNT and CDR2 YYREEE (reference sequence). J gave up 5 bases and V 4 bases, and 12 bases lay outside the gene matches. CDR3 length equals 15 residues. The CDR3, as DNA: TGTGCCAGCAGCCAAGCCGGGACAGAAAGGGACGAGCAGTACTTC. This gives the protein CASSQAGTERDEQYF.

The V and J genes are TRBV7-2 and TRBJ2-7; no clear D gene. V was trimmed by 7 bases and J by 3 bases, leaving 19 bases between them. This CDR3 spans 15 amino acids. CDR1 and CDR2 from the germline V gene are SGHTA and FQGNSA. CDR3 amino acids: CASTSGGSSHYEQYF. The DNA for the CDR3 is TGTGCCAGCACCTCTGGCGGCTCCTCGCACTACGAGCAGTACTTC. Full variable domain (remainder filled in from reference TRBV7-2 and TRBJ2-7): GAGVSQSPSNKVTEKGKDVELRCDPISGHTALYWYRQSLGQGLEFLIYFQGNSAPDKSGLPSDRFSAERTGGSVSTLTIQRTQQEDSAVYLCASTSGGSSHYEQYFGPGTRLTVT.

This clone has just one count. The chain employs TRBV19 and TRBJ2-3; 9 bases match TRBD1. This CDR3 comprises 16 residues. Germline V gene data show CDR1 as LNHDA and CDR2 as SQIVND (reference sequence). After removal of 4 bases from V and 6 bases from J, the junction contained 11 bases not matched to a gene. The CDR3 is CASSRGQGSSWDTQYF. DNA of the CDR3: TGTGCCAGTAGTAGGGGACAGGGAAGTTCTTGGGATACGCAGTATTTT.

The J gene is TRBJ1-4, the V gene TRBV7-9, with a weak D call TRBD1 (6 bases). The CDR3 extends over 15 amino acids. Germline CDR1 SEHNR, CDR2 FQNEAQ (reference sequence). V was shortened by 2 bases and J by 8 bases, with 15 bases between the two germline ends. CDR3 in DNA: TGTGCCAGCAGCTTACCCTCGGGGGGGCCCGAAAAACTGTTTTTT. Its protein is CASSLPSGGPEKLFF.

The chain joins TRBV27 to TRBJ2-3; D unresolved. The CDR3 extends over 14 amino acids. Germline CDR1 is MNHEY and CDR2 is SMNVEV (reference sequence). The V end lost 3 bases, the J end lost 0 bases, and 7 bases lay between the germline ends. The DNA of the CDR3 is TGTGCCAGCAGTTTGCCCACCAGCACAGATACGCAGTATTTT. Amino acid sequence: CASSLPTSTDTQYF.

The rearrangement links TRBV6-1 to TRBJ1-2, with D uncertain. The CDR3 contains 13 residues. From germline, CDR1 is MNHNS and CDR2 SASEGT. Trimming took off 9 bases at V and 2 bases at J, with 13 bases between the two ends. The CDR3 protein is CASRVGTNYGYTF. The DNA of the CDR3 is TGTGCCAGTAGGGTGGGAACAAACTATGGCTACACCTTC.

The chain joins TRBV14 to TRBJ2-7; 9 nucleotides align to TRBD1. The V gene end was trimmed by 0 bases and the J gene end by 0 bases; junction bases not matched to a gene: 9. Looked up from germline, CDR1 is SGHDN and CDR2 is FVKESK. CDR3 length: 18 amino acids. The CDR3 coding sequence is TGTGCCAGCAGCCAAGATCCCCCGGGACAGGGCGGCTCCTACGAGCAGTACTTC. Translated, it gives CASSQDPPGQGGSYEQYF.

The chain combines TRBV28 with TRBJ2-1; 7 bases are shared with TRBD1. After removal of 3 bases from V and 8 bases from J, the junction contained 4 bases not matched to a gene. Germline CDR1 and CDR2: MDHEN and SYDVKM. The CDR3 is made up of 13 amino acids. This chain's CDR3 is CASSFGTAHEQFF. The CDR3 nucleotides are TGTGCCAGCAGTTTCGGGACAGCCCATGAGCAGTTCTTC.

The rearrangement links TRBV30 to TRBJ2-5, with D unresolved. V was trimmed by 3 bases and J by 5 bases, leaving 10 bases between them. The germline V gene has CDR1 GTSNPN and CDR2 SVGIG (reference sequence). CDR3 length equals 12 residues. CDR3: CAWSAWMETQYF. DNA for the CDR3: TGTGCCTGGAGCGCCTGGATGGAGACCCAGTACTTC.

The V call is TRBV28, the J call TRBJ2-7; 13 nucleotides align to TRBD2. This CDR3 is 17 amino acids long. V lost 2 bases to trimming and J lost 5 bases; unmatched junction nucleotides: 9. Germline values: CDR1 MDHEN, CDR2 SYDVKM. The CDR3 DNA follows: TGTGCCAGCAGTTTAGGTACACTAGCGGGAGGGCCTCACGAGCAGTACTTC. Its translation is CASSLGTLAGGPHEQYF. Together with reference TRBV28 and TRBJ2-7, the CDR3 gives the full variable domain: DVKVTQSSRYLVKRTGEKVFLECVQDMDHENMFWYRQDPGLGLRLIYFSYDVKMKEKGDIPEGYSVSREKKERFSLILESASTNQTSMYLCASSLGTLAGGPHEQYFGPGTRLTVT.

The chain recombines TRBV7-2 with TRBJ1-5; 7 positions match TRBD1. This CDR3 has 13 residues. The V segment lost 7 bases and the J segment 5 bases; nucleotides outside the gene matches: 5. CDR1 is SGHTA and CDR2 is FQGNSA in the germline V gene. DNA for the CDR3: TGTGCCAGCACCGGGACAGCAGATCAGCCCCAGCATTTT. This translates into CASTGTADQPQHF.

This chain uses TRBV5-4 with TRBJ2-1; 7 nucleotides agree with TRBD2. V lost 4 bases and J lost 7; bases outside the gene matches: 20. The CDR3 has 18 residues. The V gene's germline CDR1 is SGHNT and CDR2 YYREEE (reference sequence). CDR3 loop: CASSAPGLVGRTRNEQFF. The CDR3 region has the DNA TGTGCCAGCAGCGCGCCGGGACTGGTAGGGAGGACTAGAAATGAGCAGTTCTTC.

This chain links TRBV7-2 with TRBJ2-1; no reliable D call. Trimming removed 0 bases at V and 4 bases at J, with 7 bases between. The CDR3 sequence is 14 residues long. CDR1 and CDR2 (germline): SGHTA, FQGNSA. The CDR3 DNA sequence: TGTGCCAGCAGCTTAGCGCCCTTGTACAATGAGCAGTTCTTC. This translates into CASSLAPLYNEQFF.